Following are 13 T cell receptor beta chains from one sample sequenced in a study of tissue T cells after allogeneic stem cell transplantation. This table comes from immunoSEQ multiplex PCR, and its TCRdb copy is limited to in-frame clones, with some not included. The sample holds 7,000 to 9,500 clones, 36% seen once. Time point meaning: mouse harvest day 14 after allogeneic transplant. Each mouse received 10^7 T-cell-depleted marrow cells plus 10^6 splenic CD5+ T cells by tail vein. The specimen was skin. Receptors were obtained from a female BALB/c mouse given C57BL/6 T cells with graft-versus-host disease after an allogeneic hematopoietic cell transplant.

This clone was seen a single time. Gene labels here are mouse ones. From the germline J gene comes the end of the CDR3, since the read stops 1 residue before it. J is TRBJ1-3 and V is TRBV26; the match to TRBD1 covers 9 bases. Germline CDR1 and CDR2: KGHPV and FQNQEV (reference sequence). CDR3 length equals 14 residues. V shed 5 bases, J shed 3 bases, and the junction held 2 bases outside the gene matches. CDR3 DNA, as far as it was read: TGTGCCAGCAGTGGGACAGGGAGTGGAAATACGCTCTAT. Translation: CASSGTGSGNTLY. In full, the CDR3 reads CASSGTGSGNTLYF.

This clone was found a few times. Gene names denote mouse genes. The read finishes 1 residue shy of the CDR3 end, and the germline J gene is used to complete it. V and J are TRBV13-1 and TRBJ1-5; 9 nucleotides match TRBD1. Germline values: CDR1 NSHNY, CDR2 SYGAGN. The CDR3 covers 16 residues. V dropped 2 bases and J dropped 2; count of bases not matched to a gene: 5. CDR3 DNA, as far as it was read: TGTGCCAGCAGTGAGGACAGGGGCTCCTACAACCAGGCTCCGCTT. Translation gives CASSEDRGSYNQAPL. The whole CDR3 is CASSEDRGSYNQAPLF.

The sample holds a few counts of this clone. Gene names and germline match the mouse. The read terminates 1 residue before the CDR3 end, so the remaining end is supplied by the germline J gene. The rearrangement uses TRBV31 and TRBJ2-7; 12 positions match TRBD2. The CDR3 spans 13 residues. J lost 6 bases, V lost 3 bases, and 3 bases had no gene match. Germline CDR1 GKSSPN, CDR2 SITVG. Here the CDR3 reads CAWSLDWGGEQYF. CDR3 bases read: TGTGCCTGGAGCTTGGACTGGGGGGGTGAACAGTAC.

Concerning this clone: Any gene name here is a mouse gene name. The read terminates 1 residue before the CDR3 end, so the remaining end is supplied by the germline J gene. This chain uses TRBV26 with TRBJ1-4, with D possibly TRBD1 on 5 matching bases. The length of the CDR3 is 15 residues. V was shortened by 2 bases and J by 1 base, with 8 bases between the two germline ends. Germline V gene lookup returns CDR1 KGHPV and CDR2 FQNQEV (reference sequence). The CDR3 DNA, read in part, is TGTGCCAGCAGTCTGGCAGGGAATTCCAACGAAAGATTATTT. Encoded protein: CASSLAGNSNERLF. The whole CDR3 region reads CASSLAGNSNERLFF. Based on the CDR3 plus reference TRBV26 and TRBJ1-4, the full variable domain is NSKVIQTPRYLVKGQGQKAKMRCIPEKGHPVVFWYQQNKNNEFKFLINFQNQEVLQQIDMTEKRFSAECPSNSPCSLEIQSSEAGDSALYLCASSLAGNSNERLFFGHGTKLSVL.

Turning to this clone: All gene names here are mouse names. CDR3 amino acids: CASSEGGDDTEQFF. CDR3 bases read: TGTGCCAGCAGTGAAGGGGGGGACGATACTGAGCAGTTC. The V call is TRBV13-1, the J call TRBJ2-1, with D perhaps matching TRBD2 (7 bases). The CDR3 goes on 1 residue after the read ends, and that part is filled in from the germline J gene. V lost 2 bases to trimming and J lost 8 bases, with 14 bases between them. The CDR3 extends over 14 amino acids. The V gene's germline CDR1 is NSHNY and CDR2 SYGAGN.

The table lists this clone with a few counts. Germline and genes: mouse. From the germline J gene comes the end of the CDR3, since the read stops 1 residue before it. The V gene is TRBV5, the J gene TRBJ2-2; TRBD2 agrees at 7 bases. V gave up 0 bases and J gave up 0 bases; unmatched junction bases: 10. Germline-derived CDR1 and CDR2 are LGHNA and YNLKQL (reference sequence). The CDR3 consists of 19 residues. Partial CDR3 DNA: TGTGCCAGCAGCCAAGAAAGCCCTTTGGGGGGACCAAACACCGGGCAGCTCTAC. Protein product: CASSQESPLGGPNTGQLY. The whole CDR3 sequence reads CASSQESPLGGPNTGQLYF.

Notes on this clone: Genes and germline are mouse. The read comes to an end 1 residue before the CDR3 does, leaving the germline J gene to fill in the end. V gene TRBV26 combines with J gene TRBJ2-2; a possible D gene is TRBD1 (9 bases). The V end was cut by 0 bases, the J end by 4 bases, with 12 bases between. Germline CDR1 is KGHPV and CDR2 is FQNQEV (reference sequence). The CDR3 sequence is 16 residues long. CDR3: CASSLSTGGATGQLYF. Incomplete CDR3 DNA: TGTGCCAGCAGTCTGTCGACAGGGGGGGCCACCGGGCAGCTCTAC.

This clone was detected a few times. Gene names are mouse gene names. Partial CDR3 DNA: TGTGCCAGCAGCCAGACTGGGGGGGTTAGTGCAGAAACGCTGTAT. Translation: CASSQTGGVSAETLY. The full CDR3 protein is CASSQTGGVSAETLYF. The J gene is TRBJ2-3, the V gene TRBV2, with 11 bases that match TRBD2. The sequenced fragment ends 1 residue before the CDR3 boundary, so the rest is inferred from the germline J gene. Looked up from germline, CDR1 is LGHNA and CDR2 is YSYQKL. J gave up 0 bases and V 3 bases, and 2 bases lay outside the gene matches. The CDR3 sequence is 16 residues long.

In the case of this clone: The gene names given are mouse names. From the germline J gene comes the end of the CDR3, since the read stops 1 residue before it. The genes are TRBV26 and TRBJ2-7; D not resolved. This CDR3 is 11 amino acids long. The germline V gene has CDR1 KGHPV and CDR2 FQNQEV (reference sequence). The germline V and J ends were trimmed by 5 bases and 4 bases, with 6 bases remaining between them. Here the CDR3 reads CASSDKYEQYF. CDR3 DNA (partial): TGTGCCAGCAGTGACAAATATGAACAGTAC.

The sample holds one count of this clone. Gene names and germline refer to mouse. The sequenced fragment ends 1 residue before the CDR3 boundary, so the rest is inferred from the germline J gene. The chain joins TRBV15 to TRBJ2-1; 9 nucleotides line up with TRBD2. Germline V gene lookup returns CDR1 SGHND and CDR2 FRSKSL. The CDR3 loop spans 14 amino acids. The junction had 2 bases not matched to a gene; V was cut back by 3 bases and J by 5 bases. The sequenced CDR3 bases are TGTGCCAGCAGTTTGGCTGGGGGGGATGCTGAGCAGTTC. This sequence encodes CASSLAGGDAEQF. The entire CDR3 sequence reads CASSLAGGDAEQFF.

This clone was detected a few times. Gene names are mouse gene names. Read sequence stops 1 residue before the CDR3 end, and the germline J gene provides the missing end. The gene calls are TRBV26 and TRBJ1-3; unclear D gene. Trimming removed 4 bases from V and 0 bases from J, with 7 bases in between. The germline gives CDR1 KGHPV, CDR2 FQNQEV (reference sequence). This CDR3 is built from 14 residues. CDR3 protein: CASSQQNSGNTLYF. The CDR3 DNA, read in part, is TGTGCCAGCAGTCAACAGAATTCTGGAAATACGCTCTAT. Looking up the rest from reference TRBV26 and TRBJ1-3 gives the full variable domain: NSKVIQTPRYLVKGQGQKAKMRCIPEKGHPVVFWYQQNKNNEFKFLINFQNQEVLQQIDMTEKRFSAECPSNSPCSLEIQSSEAGDSALYLCASSQQNSGNTLYFGEGSRLIVV.

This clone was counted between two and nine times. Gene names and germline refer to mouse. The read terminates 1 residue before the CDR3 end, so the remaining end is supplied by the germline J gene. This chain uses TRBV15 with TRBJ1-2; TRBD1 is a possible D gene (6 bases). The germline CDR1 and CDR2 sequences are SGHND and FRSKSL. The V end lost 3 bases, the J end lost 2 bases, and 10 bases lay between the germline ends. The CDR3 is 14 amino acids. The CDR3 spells CASSFRDNNSDYTF. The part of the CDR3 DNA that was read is TGTGCCAGCAGTTTTAGGGACAATAACTCCGACTACACC.

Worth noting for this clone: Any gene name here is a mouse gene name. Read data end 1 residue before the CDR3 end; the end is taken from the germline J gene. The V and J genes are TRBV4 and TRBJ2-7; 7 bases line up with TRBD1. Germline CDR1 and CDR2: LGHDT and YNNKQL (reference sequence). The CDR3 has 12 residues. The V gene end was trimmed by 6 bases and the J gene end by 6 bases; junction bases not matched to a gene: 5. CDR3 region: CASSHRGGEQYF. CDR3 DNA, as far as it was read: TGTGCCAGCAGTCACAGGGGAGGTGAACAGTAC.